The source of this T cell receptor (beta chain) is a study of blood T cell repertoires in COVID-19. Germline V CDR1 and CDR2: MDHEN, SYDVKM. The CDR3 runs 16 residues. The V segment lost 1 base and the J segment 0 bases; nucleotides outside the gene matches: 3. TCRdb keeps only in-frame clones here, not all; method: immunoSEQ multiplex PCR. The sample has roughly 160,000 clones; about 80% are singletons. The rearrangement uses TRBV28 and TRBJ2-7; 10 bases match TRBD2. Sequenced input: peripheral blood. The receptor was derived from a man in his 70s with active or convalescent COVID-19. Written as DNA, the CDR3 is TGTGCCAGCAGTTTATCAGCGGGAGGGAGCTCCTACGAGCAGTACTTC. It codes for CASSLSAGGSSYEQYF.